This entry describes one TCR beta chain. The data were obtained in a study of T cell changes during pregnancy in multiple sclerosis. Sequencing was performed with immunoSEQ multiplex PCR; in TCRdb, only in-frame clones are kept and a portion is missing. The table shows 70,000 or so clones, with about 92% occurring only once. The clonotype was recovered from a female donor in good health, enrolled as a control in a pregnancy study. The sequenced sample was peripheral blood, obtained in the third trimester of pregnancy.

This CDR3 reads CAWGGRTSYYGYTF. The CDR3 nucleotides read TGTGCCTGGGGTGGGCGGACATCCTACTATGGCTACACCTTC. The chain combines TRBV30 with TRBJ1-2, with a tentative D call TRBD1 (5 bases). The length of the CDR3 is 14 residues. V shed 5 bases and J shed 3 bases, with 16 bases lying between them. Per germline, CDR1 GTSNPN and CDR2 SVGIG (reference sequence).